These 29 T cell receptor beta chains were sequenced from one sample in a study of early T cells in non-severe SARS-CoV-2 infection. TCRdb re-derived calls from the 5' RACE reads in MiXCR, one entry per CDR3 protein. The sample lists some 77,000 distinct CDR3 sequences, roughly 12% occurring once. This specimen consisted of whole blood, obtained at baseline. These receptors all stem from an adult who was a healthcare worker with PCR-confirmed SARS-CoV-2 infection or an uninfected control (not recorded which). The donor label of this sample is uncertain.

In this sample, this clonotype turned up a few times. The chain uses TRBV12-3 or TRBV12-4 and TRBJ1-1; no firm D call. This CDR3 region has 14 residues. V lost 6 bases and J 1 base, leaving 12 bases between the germline ends. The CDR3 spells CASSPVGENTEAFF. The CDR3 region has the DNA TGTGCCAGCAGCCCCGTCGGGGAGAACACTGAAGCTTTCTTT.

The chain joins TRBV4-1 to TRBJ1-6, with TRBD1 matching 7 bases. This CDR3 has 17 residues. J was trimmed by 8 bases and V by 3 bases; bases with no gene match: 13. Germline CDR1 MGHRA, CDR2 YSYEKL. The CDR3 sequence is CASSQTPGGGGYSPLHF. The CDR3 DNA is TGCGCCAGCAGCCAGACCCCCGGGGGAGGGGGCTATTCACCCCTCCACTTT.

This clonotype was counted a few times. This chain connects TRBV19 to TRBJ2-3, with unresolved D. Germline CDR1 LNHDA, CDR2 SQIVND (reference sequence). CDR3 length: 13 amino acids. V was trimmed by 3 bases and J by 6 bases, leaving 10 bases between them. CDR3 in amino acids: CASSIWASDTQYF. The CDR3 DNA is TGTGCCAGTAGTATCTGGGCGTCCGATACGCAGTATTTT.

This sequence joins TRBV4-2 and TRBJ2-1, with TRBD2 matching 9 bases. Germline-derived CDR1 and CDR2 are LGHNA and YNFKEQ. This CDR3 spans 17 amino acids. V was clipped by 0 bases and J by 5 bases; unmatched bases: 8. CDR3 protein: CASSQEVVASGDNEQFF. CDR3 sequence (DNA): TGTGCCAGCAGCCAAGAGGTCGTGGCTAGCGGGGACAATGAGCAGTTCTTC.

The chain joins TRBV20-1 to TRBJ2-7, with D perhaps matching TRBD1 (5 bases). The length of the CDR3 is 14 residues. Germline V gives CDR1 DFQATT, CDR2 SNEGSKA (reference sequence). V was clipped by 6 bases and J by 2 bases, with 17 bases between them. The CDR3: CSARRPTAPYEQYF. The CDR3 DNA is TGCAGTGCCAGACGCCCGACAGCCCCCTACGAGCAGTACTTC.

There are a few counts of this clonotype. The chain is built from TRBV4-1 and TRBJ1-2; perhaps TRBD1 as D (5 bases). The CDR3 runs to 12 residues. V was cut by 5 bases and J by 4 bases, with 8 bases left in between. The germline V gene has CDR1 MGHRA and CDR2 YSYEKL. The CDR3 DNA is TGCGCCAGCAGCAAAACAGGCTATGGCTACACCTTC. Translating gives CASSKTGYGYTF.

This clonotype was counted a few times. J is TRBJ2-7 and V is TRBV7-6; D call uncertain. This CDR3 has 16 residues. Germline CDR1 is SGHVS and CDR2 is FNYEAQ. V gave up 1 base and J gave up 1 base, with 14 bases separating them. CDR3: CASSLDGLARSYEQYF. The CDR3 nucleotides read TGTGCCAGCAGCTTAGACGGCCTGGCTCGTTCCTACGAGCAGTACTTC.

This clonotype was counted ten times or more. The genes are TRBV10-3 and TRBJ1-5, with TRBD1 matching 9 bases. J gave up 3 bases and V 11 bases, and 8 bases lay outside the gene matches. The CDR3 is 14 residues long. CDR1 and CDR2 (germline): ENHRY, SYGVKD. CDR3 nucleotides: TGTGCCTCCCGGGACAGGGATTCCAATCAGCCCCAGCATTTT. This codes for CASRDRDSNQPQHF.

This clonotype has just a few counts. The V and J genes are TRBV29-1 and TRBJ2-5; 9 bases are shared with TRBD2. The V and J ends lost 3 bases and 1 base, in that order; junction bases with no gene match: 3. In germline, CDR1 is SQVTM, CDR2 ANQGSEA. The CDR3 has 14 residues. This CDR3 is CSVELAGFQETQYF. As DNA, the CDR3 is TGCAGCGTTGAGCTAGCGGGGTTCCAAGAGACCCAGTACTTC.

V gene TRBV20-1 combines with J gene TRBJ1-2; perhaps TRBD1 as D (6 bases). Germline lookup yields CDR1 DFQATT and CDR2 SNEGSKA (reference sequence). The CDR3 totals 12 residues. V was clipped by 5 bases and J by 8 bases, with 15 bases between them. The CDR3 bases are TGCAGTGCTCCCGGGACACCGTTCGGCTACACCTTC. As protein: CSAPGTPFGYTF.

The chain recombines TRBV11-2 with TRBJ2-3; TRBD2 matches at 10 bases. The length of the CDR3 is 17 residues. The V gene end was trimmed by 0 bases and the J gene end by 3 bases; junction bases not matched to a gene: 6. Germline assignment: CDR1 SGHAT and CDR2 FQNNGV. DNA of the CDR3: TGTGCCAGCAGCTTAGATTCTAGCGGGAGAGGGACAGATACGCAGTATTTT. Amino acids: CASSLDSSGRGTDTQYF.

The V call is TRBV10-3, the J call TRBJ1-1, with D maybe TRBD1 (6 bases). The CDR3 covers 11 residues. Trimming pared 10 bases from V and 7 bases from J, leaving 13 bases between. Germline lookup yields CDR1 ENHRY and CDR2 SYGVKD. The CDR3 protein is CATYGQLEAFF. CDR3 DNA: TGTGCCACCTATGGACAGCTTGAAGCTTTCTTT.

This clonotype occurred a few times. This chain uses TRBV6-6 with TRBJ1-1; D remains ambiguous. In germline, CDR1 is MNHNY, CDR2 SVGAGI (reference sequence). This CDR3 has 11 residues. Trimming removed 1 base from V and 3 bases from J, with 0 bases in between. CDR3 sequence reads: CASSYYTEAFF. The CDR3 DNA reads as TGTGCCAGCAGTTACTACACTGAAGCTTTCTTT.

The chain recombines TRBV7-6 with TRBJ2-7, with 9 bases identical to TRBD2. The germline CDR1 and CDR2 sequences are SGHVS and FNYEAQ. After removal of 4 bases from V and 3 bases from J, the junction contained 1 base not matched to a gene. There are 13 residues in the CDR3. The CDR3 here is CASSSTSGYEQYF. The CDR3, as DNA: TGTGCCAGCAGCTCGACTAGCGGCTACGAGCAGTACTTC.

This clonotype has at least ten counts. This rearrangement joins TRBV15 to TRBJ2-1; D call uncertain. The CDR3 runs 13 residues. Germline lookup yields CDR1 LNHNV and CDR2 YYDKDF (reference sequence). Trimming took off 3 bases at V and 8 bases at J, with 11 bases between the two ends. This chain's CDR3 is CATSSGFGDEQFF. The CDR3 DNA reads as TGTGCCACCAGCAGCGGGTTTGGGGATGAGCAGTTCTTC.

This clonotype was recorded at least ten times. The chain employs TRBV10-3 and TRBJ1-3; a weak D match, TRBD1 (6 bases). There are 14 residues in the CDR3. From germline, CDR1 is ENHRY and CDR2 SYGVKD. V lost 7 bases, J lost 3 bases, and 13 bases lay in between. The CDR3 loop is CAINEGGNGNTIYF. The CDR3 DNA reads TGTGCCATCAATGAAGGGGGAAATGGAAACACCATATATTTT.

V and J are TRBV5-6 and TRBJ2-7, with D perhaps TRBD1 or TRBD2 (5 bases each). The CDR3 loop spans 15 amino acids. Germline V gives CDR1 SGHDT, CDR2 YYEEEE. Trimming removed 3 bases at V and 0 bases at J, with 13 bases between. CDR3 in amino acids: CASSSWGRSSYEQYF. CDR3 coding DNA: TGTGCCAGCAGCTCATGGGGACGGAGCTCCTACGAGCAGTACTTC.

The V call is TRBV6-2 or TRBV6-3, the J call TRBJ2-1; 8 bases agree with TRBD2. Germline assignment: CDR1 MNHEY and CDR2 SVGEGT. The CDR3 extends over 15 amino acids. J gave up 8 bases and V 5 bases, and 11 bases lay outside the gene matches. The chain's CDR3 is CASSLRRGARDEQFF. CDR3 nucleotide sequence: TGTGCCAGCAGTCTCCGGCGGGGGGCCAGGGATGAGCAGTTCTTC.

The chain recombines TRBV5-6 with TRBJ2-3; D ambiguous. V lost 2 bases to trimming and J lost 4 bases, with 8 bases between them. From germline, CDR1 is SGHDT and CDR2 YYEEEE. The CDR3 runs to 13 residues. The CDR3 DNA follows: TGTGCCAGCAGCTTCACCGGACCAGATACGCAGTATTTT. Its protein is CASSFTGPDTQYF.

This clonotype turned up a few times. The J gene is TRBJ2-1, the V gene TRBV5-1; no firm D call. Germline V gene lookup returns CDR1 SGHRS and CDR2 YFSETQ. This CDR3 has 15 residues. Trimming shortened V by 1 base and J by 0 bases, and 8 bases separated the two germline ends. This CDR3 is CASSLSPSSYNEQFF. The CDR3, as DNA: TGCGCCAGCAGCTTGTCCCCCAGCTCCTACAATGAGCAGTTCTTC.

V gene TRBV28 combines with J gene TRBJ2-3, with 12 bases matching TRBD2. V was clipped by 4 bases and J by 3 bases; unmatched bases: 5. Germline CDR1 reads MDHEN; CDR2 reads SYDVKM. The CDR3 is 16 amino acids. Here the CDR3 reads CASSSRLAGETDTQYF. The CDR3 coding sequence is TGTGCCAGCAGTTCCCGACTAGCGGGAGAAACAGATACGCAGTATTTT.

This clonotype has just a few counts. J is TRBJ2-7 and V is TRBV12-5; 9 positions match TRBD1. The V gene end was trimmed by 2 bases and the J gene end by 7 bases; junction bases not matched to a gene: 6. The CDR3 has 14 amino acids. Germline V gene sequence: CDR1 LGHNT, CDR2 FRNRAP. The CDR3 here is CASGLRWTGDEQYF. CDR3 in DNA: TGTGCTAGTGGTTTGAGGTGGACAGGGGATGAGCAGTACTTC.

V usage is TRBV18 and J usage is TRBJ1-6; 8 nucleotides agree with TRBD1. V lost 6 bases to trimming and J lost 10 bases; unmatched junction nucleotides: 11. CDR3 length: 15 amino acids. Germline V lookup: CDR1 KGHSH, CDR2 LQKENI. The CDR3 bases are TGTGCCAGCTCTACAGGACAGGGAGTAGGCTCACCCCTCCACTTT. This codes for CASSTGQGVGSPLHF.

The V and J genes are TRBV20-1 and TRBJ1-1; D not certain. Trimming took 0 bases from V and 5 from J, leaving 10 bases between them. Germline V lookup: CDR1 DFQATT, CDR2 SNEGSKA (reference sequence). The CDR3 sequence is 13 residues long. The CDR3 region has the DNA TGCAGTGCTAGAGATAATACACGGACTGAAGCTTTCTTT. Translation gives CSARDNTRTEAFF.

The chain links TRBV7-7 to TRBJ2-2, with D uncertain. CDR1 SSHAT and CDR2 FNYEAQ come from the germline V gene (reference sequence). CDR3 length: 16 amino acids. V lost 1 base and J lost 4, with 13 bases in between. CDR3 bases: TGTGCCAGCAGCTTAGTGGCAGGAAGTACCACCGGGGAGCTGTTTTTT. Its translation: CASSLVAGSTTGELFF.

This rearrangement joins TRBV29-1 to TRBJ2-7; D may be TRBD2 (5 bases). V gave up 4 bases and J gave up 2 bases, with 15 bases separating them. The CDR3 contains 14 residues. Germline CDR1 and CDR2: SQVTM and ANQGSEA. The CDR3 protein is CSVVRLSGTYEQYF. CDR3 nucleotide sequence: TGCAGCGTTGTTCGACTGAGCGGAACCTACGAGCAGTACTTC.

V is TRBV25-1 and J is TRBJ2-7; D is unresolved. CDR3 size: 11 residues. Trimming left V 6 bases short and J 2 bases short, with 5 bases between. Germline CDR1 is MGHDK and CDR2 is SYGVNS. The CDR3, as DNA: TGTGCCAGCAGCACAGCCTACGAGCAGTACTTC. It is translated as CASSTAYEQYF.

This clonotype was recorded a few times. The chain couples TRBV6-2 or TRBV6-3 to TRBJ2-7; the D is unclear. This CDR3 has 11 residues. The germline V gene has CDR1 MNHEY and CDR2 SVGEGT. V was cut by 0 bases and J by 8 bases, with 5 bases left in between. The CDR3 loop is CASSYSTKQYF. The DNA for the CDR3 is TGTGCCAGCAGTTACTCCACAAAGCAGTACTTC.

This clonotype has just a few counts. The chain employs TRBV30 and TRBJ2-7; TRBD1 is a possible D gene (6 bases). Per the germline V gene, CDR1 is GTSNPN and CDR2 is SVGIG (reference sequence). The V end was cut by 4 bases, the J end by 4 bases, with 8 bases between. CDR3 length: 11 amino acids. The CDR3 DNA sequence: TGTGCCTGGACGGACAGTTACGAGCAGTACTTC. Its translation: CAWTDSYEQYF. The complete variable domain, with remaining parts taken from reference TRBV30 and TRBJ2-7, reads SQTIHQWPATLVQPVGSPLSLECTVEGTSNPNLYWYRQAAGRGLQLLFYSVGIGQISSEVPQNLSASRPQDRQFILSSKKLLLSDSGFYLCAWTDSYEQYFGPGTRLTVT.